The clone carrying this T cell receptor (beta chain) was seen a few times. Each CDR3 protein is one row after TCRdb ran MiXCR on the RT-PCR reads. The sample records 150,000 to 250,000 distinct CDR3 sequences, 41% being singletons. V was pared by 3 bases and J by 7 bases, with 15 bases between. The CDR3 extends over 14 amino acids. The V gene's germline CDR1 is ENHRY and CDR2 SYGVKD. This sample was included in a study of patients and donors after allogeneic stem cell transplantation. This receptor was identified in a human donor who was either an allogeneic HSCT recipient or a stem cell or donor lymphocyte infusion donor (not recorded which). It is not recorded whose cells these are; they may come from a transplant donor. Source material: blood, either unsorted or a sorted T cell fraction (not recorded which). The chain links TRBV10-3 to TRBJ1-1, with D possibly TRBD1 on 5 matching bases. DNA of the CDR3: TGTGCCATCAGTGATCAGGGTCCAGGCGATGAAGCTTTCTTT. It codes for CAISDQGPGDEAFF.